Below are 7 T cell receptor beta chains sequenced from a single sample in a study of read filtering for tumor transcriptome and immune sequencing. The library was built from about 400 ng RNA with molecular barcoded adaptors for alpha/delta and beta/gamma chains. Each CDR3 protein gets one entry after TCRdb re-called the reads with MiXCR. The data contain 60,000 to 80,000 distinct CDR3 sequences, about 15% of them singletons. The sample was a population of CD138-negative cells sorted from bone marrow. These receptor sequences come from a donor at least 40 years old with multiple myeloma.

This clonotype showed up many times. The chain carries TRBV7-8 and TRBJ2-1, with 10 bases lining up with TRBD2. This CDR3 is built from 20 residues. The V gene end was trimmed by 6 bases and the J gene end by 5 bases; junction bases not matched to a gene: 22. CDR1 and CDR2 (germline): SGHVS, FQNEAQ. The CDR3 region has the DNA TGTGCCAGCAGACACCGCGCTCGGTTGCTAGCGGGAGAATCAAACAATGAGCAGTTCTTC. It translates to CASRHRARLLAGESNNEQFF.

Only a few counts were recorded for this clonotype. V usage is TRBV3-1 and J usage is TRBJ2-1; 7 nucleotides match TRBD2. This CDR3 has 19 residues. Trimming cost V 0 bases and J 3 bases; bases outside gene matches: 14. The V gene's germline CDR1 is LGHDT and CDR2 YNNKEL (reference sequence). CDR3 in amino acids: CASSQEGITGGSSYNEQFF. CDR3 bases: TGTGCCAGCAGCCAAGAAGGGATTACGGGCGGGAGTAGCTACAATGAGCAGTTCTTC.

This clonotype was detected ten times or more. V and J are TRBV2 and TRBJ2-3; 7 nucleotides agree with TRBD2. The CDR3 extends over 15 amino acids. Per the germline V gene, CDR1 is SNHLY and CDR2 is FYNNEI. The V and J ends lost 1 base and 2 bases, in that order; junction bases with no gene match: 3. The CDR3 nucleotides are TGTGCCAGCAGTGAAGGTGGGAGGGCCACAGATACGCAGTATTTT. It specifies CASSEGGRATDTQYF.

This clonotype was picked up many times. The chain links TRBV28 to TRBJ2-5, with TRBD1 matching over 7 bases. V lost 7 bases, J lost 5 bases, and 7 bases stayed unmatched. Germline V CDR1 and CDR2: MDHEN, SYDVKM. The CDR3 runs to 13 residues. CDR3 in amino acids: CASITQGRETQYF. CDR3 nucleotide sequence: TGTGCCAGCATCACACAGGGGCGCGAGACCCAGTACTTC.

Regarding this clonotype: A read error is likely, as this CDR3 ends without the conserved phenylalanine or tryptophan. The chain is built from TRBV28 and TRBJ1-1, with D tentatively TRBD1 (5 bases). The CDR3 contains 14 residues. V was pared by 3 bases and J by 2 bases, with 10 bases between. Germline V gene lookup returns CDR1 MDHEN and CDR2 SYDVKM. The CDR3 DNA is TGTGCCAGCAGTTTTACAGGCGATAACACTGAAGCTTTCCTT. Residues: CASSFTGDNTEAFL.

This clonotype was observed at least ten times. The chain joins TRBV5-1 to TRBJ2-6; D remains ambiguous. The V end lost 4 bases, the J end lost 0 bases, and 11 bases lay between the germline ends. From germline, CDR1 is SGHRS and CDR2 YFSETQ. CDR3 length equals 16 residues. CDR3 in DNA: TGCGCCAGCAGCACCTTTAGGGACTCTGGGGCCAACGTCCTGACTTTC. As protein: CASSTFRDSGANVLTF.

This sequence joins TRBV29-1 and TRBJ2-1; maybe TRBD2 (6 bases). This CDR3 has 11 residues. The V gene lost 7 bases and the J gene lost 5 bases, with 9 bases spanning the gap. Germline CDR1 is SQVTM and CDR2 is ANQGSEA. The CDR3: CSGGVDNEQFF. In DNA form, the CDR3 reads TGCAGCGGGGGGGTCGACAATGAGCAGTTCTTC.